This T cell receptor (beta chain) was found in a study of molecular identifiers for immune sequencing clone quantification. General study results and limits: Because of identical TCR molecules sharing a barcode, sizes of highly expanded clones could be underestimated.

TCRdb processed the PCR reads anew with MiXCR; each CDR3 protein has one entry. The sample has more than 550,000 distinct CDR3 sequences, less than 30% seen once. Using a CD8+CD4-CCR7+CD45RA+ phenotype, naive CD8 T cells were sorted. A word on this clonotype: Its specificity is not known. This may stem from a read error, because a much larger clone lies one nucleotide away.

The length of the CDR3 is 13 residues. CDR1 MNHEY and CDR2 SVGAGI come from the germline V gene. Material: naive CD8+ T cells from blood, with Jurkat cell RNA spiked in. Subset in this sample: FACS-sorted CD8+CD4-CCR7+CD45RA+ naive T cells. The origin of this receptor is a human donor in good health. Some libraries in this study had Jurkat cell RNA spiked in. J is TRBJ2-7 and V is TRBV6-5; either TRBD1 or TRBD2 may fit D (5 bases each). The CDR3 nucleotides are TGTGCCGGCAGCCCTGGGACGTCGGTAGAGCAGTACTTC. As protein: CAGSPGTSVEQYF.